This record covers a single T cell receptor beta chain. Its antigen is not identified. This sample was taken from a study of cytotoxic CD8 clonotypes in ibrutinib-treated CLL. Study details: The samples contained approximately 280,000 productive templates on average. They also contained an average of around 94,000 productive rearrangements. Study-level points and caveats: Baseline clonality, above age-matched healthy donor levels, tracked circulating CD8+ T-cell counts. Before falling back toward baseline at progression, clonality had risen at the time of ibrutinib response.

The V gene lost 1 base and the J gene lost 4 bases, with 10 bases spanning the gap. The CDR3 loop spans 14 amino acids. Germline loops: CDR1 LNHNV, CDR2 YYDKDF (reference sequence). Depths of 1 in 200,000 to 1 in 1 million T cells were the sequencing target. The data were produced by immunoSEQ multiplex PCR, yet TCRdb's version contains in-frame clones alone and is incomplete. The sample lists 45,000 to 60,000 clones, 56% occurring once. The chain employs TRBV15 and TRBJ2-5; D possibly corresponds to TRBD1 (5 bases). The source material was PBMCs, sampled after 24 months of ibrutinib treatment. This receptor was obtained from a human donor with chronic lymphocytic leukemia. DNA of the CDR3: TGTGCCACCAGCAGAGGCAGGGATGGAGAGACCCAGTACTTC. Translation: CATSRGRDGETQYF. The complete variable domain, with remaining parts taken from reference TRBV15 and TRBJ2-5, reads DAMVIQNPRYQVTQFGKPVTLSCSQTLNHNVMYWYQQKSSQAPKLLFHYYDKDFNNEADTPDNFQSRRPNTSFCFLDIRSPGLGDTAMYLCATSRGRDGETQYFGPGTRLLVL.